This T cell receptor beta chain came from a study of Ad26.COV2.S vaccination and SARS-CoV-2 variants. Study-level information: Ad26.COV2.S shots went into the muscle once or twice, 56 days apart.

Treatment described: some 19 received Ad26.COV2.S at low or high dose, single or two shots; 5 received placebo; per-sample allocation not given. Specimens were obtained on day 63 following the first vaccine or placebo injection. This clone was recorded once. Repertoires were generated with immunoSEQ multiplex PCR, while TCRdb's copy carries only in-frame clones and drops some. Seen here are about 350,000 clones, 75% to 90% observed once, and the top ten hold over 8.5%. The CDR3 spans 15 residues. V was pared by 5 bases and J by 1 base, with 11 bases between. The germline V gene encodes CDR1 SGHTA and CDR2 FQGTGA.

The origin of this receptor is a person between 18 and 65 years old who received the Ad26.COV2.S COVID-19 vaccine or a placebo. The chain couples TRBV7-3 to TRBJ2-2, with TRBD2 as a possible D gene (5 bases). Sample: peripheral blood, taken in a trial of Ad26.COV2.S vaccine versus placebo. Here the CDR3 reads CASSPRRGNTGELFF. For the CDR3, the DNA is TGTGCCAGCAGCCCACGACGGGGGAACACCGGGGAGCTGTTTTTT.